This TCR beta chain stems from a study of T cell responses to AZD1222 COVID-19 vaccine. Study-wide background: Both about-4-week and about-12-week second-dose recipients were combined.

Germline V gene sequence: CDR1 LGHDT, CDR2 YNNKEL (reference sequence). V lost 1 base to trimming and J lost 1 base, with 7 bases between them. The CDR3 is 14 amino acids. This clone occurred once. Its antigen is unknown. General study findings and limits: CD4 TCRs covered the whole spike, strongest at regions 160-218 and 743-854. None of the repertoires were sampled until the peak T cell response had passed. Only 5 or 6 AZD1222 recipients were seropositive at baseline.

TCRdb keeps only in-frame clones here, not all; method: immunoSEQ multiplex PCR. Here the sample spans 100,000 to 150,000 clones, 85% to 90% being singletons. The J gene is TRBJ1-1, the V gene TRBV3-1 (or the pseudogene TRBV3-2); D is uncertain. This TCR came from an adult in good health. The material was peripheral blood, obtained on day 0 of AZD1222 vaccination. The CDR3 DNA sequence: TGTGCCAGCAGCCAAGTCGGGCAGAACACTGAAGCTTTCTTT. Encoded protein: CASSQVGQNTEAFF.